The text below deals with one TCR beta chain. These data are taken from a study of control samples from healthy donors and cancer patients. The V gene lost 4 bases and the J gene lost 1 base, with 11 bases spanning the gap. Germline V gene lookup returns CDR1 SGHRS and CDR2 YFSETQ. CDR3 length: 15 amino acids. Measured with immunoSEQ multiplex PCR; TCRdb has only the in-frame clones, and not every one. The data show roughly 180,000 clones, roughly 93% seen once. This sequence was found in an older woman in good health. Source material: blood. The chain joins TRBV5-1 to TRBJ2-2; possibly TRBD1 for D (5 bases). For the CDR3, the DNA is TGCGCCAGCAGCCCTGGGGCTGGGAACACCGGGGAGCTGTTTTTT. This encodes CASSPGAGNTGELFF.